The entry below gives a single T cell receptor beta chain sequence along with its context. Its target is unknown. In germline, CDR1 is SGHVS, CDR2 FNYEAQ. The germline V and J ends were trimmed by 1 base and 6 bases, with 10 bases remaining between them. CDR3 size: 13 residues. The record originates from a study of CD8+CD57+ T cells in acquired aplastic anemia. About the study: Mean DNA quantity obtained from sorted CD4+ and CD8+ cells was 2.5 to 4 ug.

Study-wide findings and caveats: Overlapping CD8+ CDR3 repertoires of patients and controls contained twenty-nine shared sequences.

Both TCR beta VDJ combination and CDR3 sequence profiling were carried out. Genomic DNA was the template for this profiling. Using its own MiXCR run on the reads, TCRdb lists one record per CDR3 protein. The sample has 150,000 to 200,000 distinct CDR3 sequences, around 40% seen once. This receptor was identified in a human donor in good health. The source material was sorted CD4+, CD8+, or CD8+CD57+ T cells (not recorded which) from PBMCs. The chain joins TRBV7-6 to TRBJ2-7; D ambiguous. The CDR3 here is CASSLGQTSEQYF. Written as DNA, the CDR3 is TGTGCCAGCAGCTTAGGTCAGACAAGCGAGCAGTACTTC.